These 24 T cell receptor beta chains share one sample of origin, sequenced in a study of blood T cell repertoires in COVID-19. Method: immunoSEQ multiplex PCR; TCRdb's copy keeps in-frame clones and lacks some. Of 200,000 to 250,000 clones listed, 70% to 85% are singletons. Sequenced: peripheral blood. The receptors stem from a woman aged 80 or older with COVID-19, enrolled during active disease.

The chain employs TRBV6-2 or TRBV6-3 and TRBJ2-7; D might be TRBD1 (7 bases). Per germline, CDR1 MNHEY and CDR2 SVGEGT. V lost 6 bases to trimming and J lost 0 bases, with 18 bases between them. The length of the CDR3 is 16 residues. The CDR3 bases are TGTGCCAGCAGCACTCGGGCAGGGGGGAGCTCCTACGAGCAGTACTTC. Translation gives CASSTRAGGSSYEQYF.

The chain joins TRBV7-3 to TRBJ2-1; 9 bases map to TRBD2. Germline V gives CDR1 SGHTA, CDR2 FQGTGA. CDR3 length: 15 residues. Trimming took 4 bases from V and 4 from J; bases not matched to a gene: 5. CDR3 DNA sequence: TGTGCCAGCAGCTCATCGGCGGGAGGGTACAATGAGCAGTTCTTC. Translated: CASSSSAGGYNEQFF.

This clone was seen a handful of times. The V and J genes are TRBV9 and TRBJ1-1; D is uncertain. Trimming cost V 0 bases and J 3 bases, with 6 bases left between them. In germline, CDR1 is SGDLS, CDR2 YYNGEE. The CDR3 totals 13 residues. This CDR3 reads CASSVDEDTEAFF. DNA of the CDR3: TGTGCCAGCAGCGTAGATGAGGACACTGAAGCTTTCTTT.

The V gene is TRBV5-1, the J gene TRBJ1-2; 10 bases match TRBD1. V trimming: 4 bases; J trimming: 5 bases; junction bases outside the gene matches: 14. The CDR3 consists of 17 residues. Per the germline V gene, CDR1 is SGHRS and CDR2 is YFSETQ. Here the CDR3 reads CASSPDPGQGRGYGYTF. The DNA of the CDR3 is TGCGCCAGCAGCCCGGACCCGGGACAGGGGAGGGGTTATGGCTACACCTTC.

Here the CDR3 DNA reads TGTGCCAGCAGCTTACGGACAGGGGTTAGGAATGAGCAGTTCTTC. Translated, it gives CASSLRTGVRNEQFF. The chain combines TRBV5-6 with TRBJ2-1; 9 bases are shared with TRBD1. The V gene's germline CDR1 is SGHDT and CDR2 YYEEEE. CDR3 length: 15 amino acids. Trimming cost V 2 bases and J 7 bases; bases outside gene matches: 7.

V and J are TRBV6-4 and TRBJ1-1, with a tentative D call TRBD1 (5 bases). Between the trimmed V and J ends, which lost 10 bases and 4 bases, there was a span of 16 bases. Germline CDR1 and CDR2: MRHNA and SNTAGT. The CDR3 has 13 residues. The chain's CDR3 is CATSPGYGTEAFF. The CDR3 DNA follows: TGTGCCACCTCGCCAGGGTACGGCACTGAAGCTTTCTTT.

V usage is TRBV5-1 and J usage is TRBJ1-1, with 11 bases identical to TRBD1. The CDR3 contains 14 residues. V lost 0 bases and J lost 6; bases outside the gene matches: 1. In germline, CDR1 is SGHRS, CDR2 YFSETQ. The CDR3 loop is CASSLVGQGAEAFF. DNA for the CDR3: TGCGCCAGCAGCTTGGTGGGACAGGGGGCTGAAGCTTTCTTT.

This clone was seen a single time. The V call is TRBV18, the J call TRBJ1-4, with 11 bases fitting TRBD1. Trimming cost V 5 bases and J 10 bases; bases outside gene matches: 6. CDR3 length equals 14 residues. Germline CDR1 KGHSH, CDR2 LQKENI. The DNA for the CDR3 is TGTGCCAGCTCATCGGGACAGGGGGTAGCAAAACTGTTTTTT. As protein: CASSSGQGVAKLFF.

The genes are TRBV7-2 and TRBJ2-7, with unresolved D. The CDR3 extends over 11 amino acids. Trimming removed 5 bases at V and 2 bases at J, with 4 bases between. Germline loops: CDR1 SGHTA, CDR2 FQGNSA. The CDR3 DNA follows: TGTGCCAGCAGCCGGGCCTACGAGCAGTACTTC. It is translated as CASSRAYEQYF.

The chain links TRBV9 to TRBJ2-2; 7 nucleotides align to TRBD2. Looked up from germline, CDR1 is SGDLS and CDR2 is YYNGEE. Trimming removed 5 bases from V and 3 bases from J; junction bases left unmatched: 4. The CDR3 covers 14 residues. CDR3 in DNA: TGTGCCAGCAGTTTAACTAGCGACACCGGGGAGCTGTTTTTT. It is translated as CASSLTSDTGELFF.

The CDR3 sequence: CASSRGGTNEKLFF. DNA of the CDR3: TGTGCCAGCAGCCGGGGAGGAACTAATGAAAAACTGTTTTTT. The chain uses TRBV13 and TRBJ1-4; D is uncertain. CDR3 length equals 14 residues. Germline CDR1 reads PRHDT; CDR2 reads FYEKMQ (reference sequence). Trimming shortened V by 5 bases and J by 1 base, and 8 bases separated the two germline ends.

CDR3 in amino acids: CSASPGNNQPQHF. In DNA, the CDR3 is TGCAGTGCCAGTCCAGGGAACAATCAGCCCCAGCATTTT. V usage is TRBV20-1 and J usage is TRBJ1-5, with TRBD1 as a possible D gene (5 bases). CDR3 length: 13 residues. V lost 6 bases to trimming and J lost 3 bases, with 12 bases between them. Germline V lookup: CDR1 DFQATT, CDR2 SNEGSKA (reference sequence).

This chain links TRBV7-8 with TRBJ2-7; D might be TRBD1 (6 bases). Trimming stripped 5 bases from V and 4 bases from J, with 9 bases between. The germline V gene encodes CDR1 SGHVS and CDR2 FQNEAQ. This CDR3 has 12 amino acids. The CDR3 DNA sequence: TGTGCCAGCAGCGTGACAGGATACGAGCAGTACTTC. It specifies CASSVTGYEQYF.

The V call is TRBV6-5, the J call TRBJ1-1; the match to TRBD1 covers 8 bases. Germline CDR1 MNHEY, CDR2 SVGAGI. After removal of 4 bases from V and 4 bases from J, the junction contained 8 bases not matched to a gene. This CDR3 comprises 15 residues. In DNA form, the CDR3 reads TGTGCCAGCAGTTTCCCCCAAACAGGGGGCACTGAAGCTTTCTTT. Translating it yields CASSFPQTGGTEAFF.

The chain combines TRBV6-1 with TRBJ1-4; no clear D. CDR1 is MNHNS, CDR2 SASEGT, per germline. The length of the CDR3 is 16 residues. V lost 0 bases, J lost 0 bases, and 8 bases lay in between. CDR3 amino acids: CASSEALASTNEKLFF. The CDR3 coding sequence is TGTGCCAGCAGTGAAGCACTTGCTTCAACTAATGAAAAACTGTTTTTT.

The chain recombines TRBV6-5 with TRBJ1-5, with 7 bases that match TRBD1. Losses at the gene ends were 10 bases for V and 1 base for J; bases not matched to a gene: 7. Germline lookup yields CDR1 MNHEY and CDR2 SVGAGI. The CDR3 covers 14 residues. CDR3 in DNA: TGTGCCACCCGGGAAGGGGGCAGCAATCAGCCCCAGCATTTT. Translation: CATREGGSNQPQHF.

The chain couples TRBV12-3 or TRBV12-4 to TRBJ1-2; D gene ambiguous. CDR3 size: 13 residues. Trimming left V 5 bases short and J 0 bases short, with 7 bases between. The CDR3 reads CASSQLPNYGYTF. The CDR3 DNA sequence: TGTGCCAGCAGTCAACTCCCTAACTATGGCTACACCTTC.

This clone showed up just a few times. J is TRBJ2-5 and V is TRBV2, with D maybe TRBD2 (5 bases). The CDR3 is 11 residues long. V was pared by 8 bases and J by 4 bases, with 8 bases between. Looked up from germline, CDR1 is SNHLY and CDR2 is FYNNEI. The DNA of the CDR3 is TGTGCCAGCGGCGGGCCAGAGACCCAGTACTTC. Translating it yields CASGGPETQYF.

In this sample, this clone turned up once. The J gene is TRBJ2-7, the V gene TRBV10-3; D possibly corresponds to TRBD2 (6 bases). The V gene lost 3 bases and the J gene lost 1 base, with 10 bases spanning the gap. Germline CDR1 ENHRY, CDR2 SYGVKD. The CDR3 spans 14 residues. The CDR3 coding sequence is TGTGCCATCAGTGAACTCGGGGGTTCCTACGAGCAGTACTTC. Amino acids: CAISELGGSYEQYF.

V gene TRBV7-9 combines with J gene TRBJ2-7; D remains ambiguous. Trimming took 2 bases from V and 0 from J, leaving 14 bases between them. Germline loops: CDR1 SEHNR, CDR2 FQNEAQ (reference sequence). The CDR3 spans 16 residues. The CDR3 spells CASSLIGRQSSYEQYF. The CDR3 nucleotides are TGTGCCAGCAGCTTAATCGGCAGGCAAAGCTCCTACGAGCAGTACTTC.

The chain couples TRBV27 to TRBJ2-1, with 7 positions matching TRBD2. Germline V gives CDR1 MNHEY, CDR2 SMNVEV (reference sequence). V gave up 4 bases and J gave up 0 bases; unmatched junction bases: 15. The CDR3 contains 19 residues. This chain's CDR3 is CASSYPFREEPSSYNEQFF. CDR3 DNA sequence: TGTGCCAGCAGTTACCCCTTCCGGGAGGAACCGAGCTCCTACAATGAGCAGTTCTTC.

Comments on this clone: The junction and the germline gene differ at one end; a read error may be behind it. This sequence joins TRBV7-9 and TRBJ1-2; D gene unclear. The CDR3 loop spans 12 amino acids. CDR1 is SEHNR and CDR2 is FQNEAQ in the germline V gene (reference sequence). CDR3 loop: CASSLVRQVLYF. As DNA, the CDR3 is TGTGCCAGCAGCTTAGTACGCCAGGTTTTGTACTTC.

V gene TRBV6-4 combines with J gene TRBJ2-3, with no clear D. V lost 7 bases and J lost 2, with 10 bases in between. CDR1 is MRHNA, CDR2 SNTAGT, per germline. The CDR3 loop spans 13 amino acids. For the CDR3, the DNA is TGTGCCAGCACCAGAGACAACACAGATACGCAGTATTTT. Protein product: CASTRDNTDTQYF.

The chain employs TRBV2 and TRBJ1-2; no reliable D call. The V and J ends lost 5 bases and 8 bases respectively, with 15 bases between them. Germline V gene data show CDR1 as SNHLY and CDR2 as FYNNEI. The CDR3 is 13 amino acids. CDR3 loop: CASSPDPAAGYTF. CDR3 sequence (DNA): TGTGCCAGCAGTCCCGACCCCGCGGCGGGCTACACCTTC.